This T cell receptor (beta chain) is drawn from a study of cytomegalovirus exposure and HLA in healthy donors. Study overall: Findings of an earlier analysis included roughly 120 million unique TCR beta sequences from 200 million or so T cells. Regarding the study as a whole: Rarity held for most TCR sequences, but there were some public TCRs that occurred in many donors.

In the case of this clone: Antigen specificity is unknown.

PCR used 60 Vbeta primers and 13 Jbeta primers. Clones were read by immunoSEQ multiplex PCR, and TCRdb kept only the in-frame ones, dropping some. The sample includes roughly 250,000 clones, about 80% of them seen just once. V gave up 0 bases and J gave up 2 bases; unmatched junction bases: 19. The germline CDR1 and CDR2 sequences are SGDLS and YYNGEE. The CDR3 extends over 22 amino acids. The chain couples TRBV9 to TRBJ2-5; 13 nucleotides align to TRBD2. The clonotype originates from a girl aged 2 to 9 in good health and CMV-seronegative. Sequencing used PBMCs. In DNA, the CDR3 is TGTGCCAGCAGCGTAGGAGCCACTAGCGGGGGGGGCCCCCGTACATCGCAAGAGACCCAGTACTTC. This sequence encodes CASSVGATSGGGPRTSQETQYF.